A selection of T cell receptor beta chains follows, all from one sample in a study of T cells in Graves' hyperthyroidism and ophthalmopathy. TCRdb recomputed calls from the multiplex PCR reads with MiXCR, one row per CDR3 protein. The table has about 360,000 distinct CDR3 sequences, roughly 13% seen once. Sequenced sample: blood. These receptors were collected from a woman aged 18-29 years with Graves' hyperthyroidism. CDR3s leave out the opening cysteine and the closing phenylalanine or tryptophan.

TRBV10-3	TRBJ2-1	AISGGGTRLNEQF
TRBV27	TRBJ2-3	ASSDPTGGSPTDTQY
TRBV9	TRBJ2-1	ASSLLVDNEQF
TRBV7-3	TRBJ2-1	ASSSTPGEQF
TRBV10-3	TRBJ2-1	AISERPGSGSYNEQF
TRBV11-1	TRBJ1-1	ASRPRDRGVNTEAF
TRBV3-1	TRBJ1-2	ASSQSPGRAFGYT
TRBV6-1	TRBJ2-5	ASSVSGQGLETQY
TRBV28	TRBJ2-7	ASSLGQTAYEQY
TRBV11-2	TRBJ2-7	ASGRAGDEQY
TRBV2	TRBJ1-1	ASTPDGQMNTEAF
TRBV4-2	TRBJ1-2	ASSHHFPDRDYGYT
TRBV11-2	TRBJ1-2	ASSLRQDIYGYT
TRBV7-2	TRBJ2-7	ASSRDRVYEQY
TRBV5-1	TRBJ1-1	ASSSGQANTEAF
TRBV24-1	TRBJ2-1	ATSGYLNNEQF
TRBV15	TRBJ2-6	ATSPRTGRTGANVLT
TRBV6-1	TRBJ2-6	ASRGGPLGANVLT
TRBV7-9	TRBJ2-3	ASTRTGFTGAYEDTQY
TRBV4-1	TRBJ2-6	ASSHGAQTFLSGANVLT
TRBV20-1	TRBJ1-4	SARDREDSEKLF
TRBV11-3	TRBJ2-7	ASSDYEQY
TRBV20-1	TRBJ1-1	SAGQGGREAF
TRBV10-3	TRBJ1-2	AIWFGTGGDGYT
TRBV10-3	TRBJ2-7	AISKDRLEQY
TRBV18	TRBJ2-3	ASSIPGTDTQY
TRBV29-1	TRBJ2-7	SVDRAPFSYEQY
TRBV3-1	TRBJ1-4	ASSQNTGGFGEKLF
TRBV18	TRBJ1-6	ASSPDSNSPLH
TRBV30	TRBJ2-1	AWRGFSGRGSSYNEQF
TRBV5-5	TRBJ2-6	ASSPKPGQGGNPGANVLT
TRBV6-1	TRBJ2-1	ASSSSSGKPMEQF
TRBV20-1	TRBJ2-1	SARDPSGAANDEQF
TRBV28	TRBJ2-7	ASTQPGTGTSEQY
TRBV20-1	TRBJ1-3	SARVPDRATRNTIY
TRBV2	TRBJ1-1	ASSEGGRAEAF
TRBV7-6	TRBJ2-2	ASSFGQGANTGELF
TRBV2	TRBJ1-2	ASRLRDGPFYGYT
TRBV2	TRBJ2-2	ASTPSGELF
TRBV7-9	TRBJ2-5	ASSLLRQKETQY
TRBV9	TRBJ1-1	ASSLSWGTEAF
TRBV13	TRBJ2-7	ASSSGQGAPYEQY
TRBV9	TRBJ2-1	ASSSSGSNEQF
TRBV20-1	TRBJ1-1	SAPGQTIMNTEAF
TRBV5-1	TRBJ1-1	ASSLSPYQGMNTEAF
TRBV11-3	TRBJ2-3	ASSLDGRSTDTQY